This T cell receptor beta chain was obtained from a study of identical twins (TCRdb year 2016). For the wider study: The study deep-sequenced TCR alpha and beta repertoires from monozygotic twins, unrelated adults of various ages and cord blood to test whether fetal clonotypes persist. To rule out contamination, replicate twin experiments were performed at different times with different library preparation protocols. General conclusions and limits of the study: The excess sharing between twins in beta out-of-frame sequences was weaker because fewer shared sequences reduced the signal-to-noise ratio. Abundant cord blood beta clonotypes carried fewer insertions; young adult naive repertoires showed a weaker similar trend, while memory repertoires showed none. Recombination models systematically underestimated out-of-frame TCR alpha sharing in monozygotic twins but agreed with sharing between unrelated individuals. Out-of-frame TCR alpha sequences shared between twins showed an excess of low generation-probability sequences compared with coincidental sharing between unrelated individuals. Invariant T cells such as MAIT and iNKT could partly confound zero-insertion analyses, though diverse VJ usage argued against this for most clonotypes. Conclusions relied on cross-sectional statistical analysis, since the same donors could not be followed over many years.

Every donor in the study was a healthy Caucasian. Three pairs of female monozygotic twins, all aged 18 to 29 years, made up the twin cohort. Positive isolation kits from Invitrogen were used to isolate the CD4+ and CD8+ T cell populations. This clonotype was picked up many times. It lacks a known antigen. It has no much larger one-base neighbor in the sample; base qualities were not kept. Library construction relied on 5' RACE. Sequencing took place on an Illumina HiSeq 2000. A universal primer binding site was added through template switching, and the final cDNA carried a unique molecular identifier so that TCR cDNA molecules could be counted accurately. First-strand cDNA for TCR alpha and beta chains was synthesized from specific primers in the conserved constant-segment region. To control for contamination, every cDNA library was double barcoded, receiving both a SMART-Mk sample barcode and Illumina barcodes. Two successive PCR steps introduced TruSeq adapter sequences along with Illumina sample barcodes. TCR alpha and beta cDNA libraries were sequenced on the Illumina HiSeq platform with custom primers. Processing in the source paper ran as follows. Unique molecular identifiers were extracted from raw reads with MiGEC, and CDR3 positions were determined with MiXCR. For each individual, recombination models were inferred using an EM algorithm with the repgenHMM and IGoR tools. The tcR package in R was used for shared clonotype analysis, with sharing normalized by the product of cloneset sizes. Out-of-frame nonproductive sequences were analyzed to study raw recombination free of thymic and clonal selection effects. TCRdb reran the public reads through fastp at Q25 and MiXCR, keeping productive beta chains. Every distinct CDR3 protein forms one entry, paired with its most common genes and DNA. These V and J calls originate from TCRdb's pipeline instead of the authors' own analysis. For this sample the table gives 250,000 to 300,000 distinct CDR3 sequences, of which roughly 9.8% were detected only once. About 7.1% of the sample lies in the top ten.

The germline V gene gives CDR1 as KGHDR and CDR2 as SFDVKD. From the cysteine through the phenylalanine, the CDR3 covers 14 amino acids. Only the CDR3 part of the read is kept: 42 bases, read in frame from the first base. Between the V and J ends, shortened by 5 bases and 1 base respectively, the junction contains 10 bases. These same data were also listed under a study on yellow fever vaccine responses in identical twins. That second report states: According to the authors, in identical twins the way T cells responded to vaccination appeared partly convergent and partly personalized. In identical twins, the study followed T cell clones that responded to the vaccine with precision.

The chain uses TRBV24-1 and TRBJ1-1, with TRBD1 tentatively as D gene (5 bases match). This TCR was sampled from a woman in her late teens or twenties in good health. Material: CD8+ T cells sorted from blood. The DNA sequence is given as TGTGCCACCAGTGGCCCGGGGCAGAACACTGAAGCTTTCTTT. The encoded protein is CATSGPGQNTEAFF.